Shown below are 10 T cell receptor beta chains from a single sample sequenced in a study of T cell repertoires in cytomegalovirus infection. Their antigens remain unidentified. TCRdb reprocessed the reads with MiXCR, giving one entry per CDR3 protein. The sample shows hundreds of thousands of distinct CDR3 sequences, 30% to 35% of them seen only once. Sequences were derived from cultured CD8+ T cells from PBMCs, sampled from culture after CMV antigen stimulation. The receptor source for this set is a human donor in good health (CMV status not recorded). Some clones in this sample may be carry-over from other donors' samples.

This clonotype occurred a few times. The chain links TRBV3-1 to TRBJ1-2; D is ambiguous. Germline V gene sequence: CDR1 LGHDT, CDR2 YNNKEL (reference sequence). V lost 1 base and J 6 bases, leaving 6 bases between the germline ends. The CDR3 sequence is 12 residues long. The CDR3 coding sequence is TGTGCCAGCAGCCAAGGGTGGGATGGCTACACCTTC. Its translation: CASSQGWDGYTF.

The gene calls are TRBV7-9 and TRBJ1-1; no reliable D call. This CDR3 spans 14 amino acids. Germline lookup yields CDR1 SEHNR and CDR2 FQNEAQ (reference sequence). Trimming took off 0 bases at V and 2 bases at J, with 7 bases between the two ends. CDR3 DNA: TGTGCCAGCAGCTTAGCGGAGCAAAACACTGAAGCTTTCTTT. This codes for CASSLAEQNTEAFF.

In this sample, this clonotype turned up a few times. The V gene is TRBV11-1, the J gene TRBJ2-1; TRBD1 aligns across 7 bases. V lost 2 bases, J lost 4 bases, and 5 bases stayed unmatched. The CDR3 consists of 15 residues. Germline CDR1 and CDR2: SGHAT and FQDESV (reference sequence). CDR3: CASSLLQGIYNEQFF. The CDR3 DNA reads as TGTGCCAGCAGCTTACTACAGGGGATTTACAATGAGCAGTTCTTC. The variable domain in full, completed from reference TRBV11-1 and TRBJ2-1, reads EAEVAQSPRYKITEKSQAVAFWCDPISGHATLYWYRQILGQGPELLVQFQDESVVDDSQLPKDRFSAERLKGVDSTLKIQPAELGDSAMYLCASSLLQGIYNEQFFGPGTRLTVL.

This clonotype was observed a handful of times. The rearrangement links TRBV11-2 to TRBJ1-6; 9 nucleotides align to TRBD1. The length of the CDR3 is 15 residues. Germline values: CDR1 SGHAT, CDR2 FQNNGV. Trimming at V came to 8 bases and at J to 6 bases, leaving 8 bases not matched to a gene. In DNA form, the CDR3 reads TGTGCCAGCCACCCGGGGACAGGGAGTAATTCACCCCTCCACTTT. Encoded protein: CASHPGTGSNSPLHF.

There are a few counts of this clonotype. The chain couples TRBV7-9 to TRBJ2-3; the D gene is possibly TRBD1 (6 bases). The CDR3 is made up of 16 amino acids. The V end lost 5 bases, the J end lost 4 bases, and 19 bases lay between the germline ends. Germline V lookup: CDR1 SEHNR, CDR2 FQNEAQ (reference sequence). CDR3 sequence reads: CASSPPTGHGADTQYF. CDR3 bases: TGTGCCAGCAGCCCCCCGACAGGTCACGGGGCAGATACGCAGTATTTT.

This chain links TRBV7-9 with TRBJ2-3, with TRBD1 as a possible D gene (6 bases). Deletions cut 11 bases from V and 2 bases from J, with 17 bases between. CDR3 length: 14 amino acids. In germline, CDR1 is SEHNR, CDR2 FQNEAQ (reference sequence). CDR3 in DNA: TGTGCCGCAACGGGGACACCATACACAGATACGCAGTATTTT. Protein: CAATGTPYTDTQYF.

This clonotype was observed a few times. The chain combines TRBV6-2 or TRBV6-3 with TRBJ2-7, with D uncertain. Germline lookup yields CDR1 MNHEY and CDR2 SVGEGT. The CDR3 has 12 residues. Trimming stripped 6 bases from V and 2 bases from J, with 8 bases between. The CDR3 nucleotides are TGTGCCAGCAGCAGTCATCCCTACGAGCAGTACGTC. Its translation: CASSSHPYEQYV.

The CDR3 reads CASSVGTSGPLYNEQFF. CDR3 sequence (DNA): TGTGCCAGCAGCGTCGGGACTAGCGGGCCCCTCTACAATGAGCAGTTCTTC. J is TRBJ2-1 and V is TRBV5-6, with 12 positions matching TRBD2. The CDR3 has 17 residues. The V and J ends lost 4 bases and 3 bases, in that order; junction bases with no gene match: 8. The germline V gene encodes CDR1 SGHDT and CDR2 YYEEEE. Together with reference TRBV5-6 and TRBJ2-1, the CDR3 gives the full variable domain: DAGVTQSPTHLIKTRGQQVTLRCSPKSGHDTVSWYQQALGQGPQFIFQYYEEEERQRGNFPDRFSGHQFPNYSSELNVNALLLGDSALYLCASSVGTSGPLYNEQFFGPGTRLTVL.

This clonotype has just a few counts. The V gene is TRBV12-3 or TRBV12-4, the J gene TRBJ1-2, with D perhaps TRBD1 (6 bases). V lost 6 bases and J 4 bases, leaving 12 bases between the germline ends. The CDR3 loop spans 13 amino acids. CDR3 in DNA: TGTGCCAGCAGCCTGGACAGCCCCTATGGCTACACCTTC. This encodes CASSLDSPYGYTF.

The CDR3: CASSYSRGSSYEQYV. The DNA of the CDR3 is TGTGCCAGCAGTTACTCGCGGGGGAGCTCCTACGAGCAGTACGTC. The chain employs TRBV6-8 and TRBJ2-7; 7 bases fit TRBD2. Germline V lookup: CDR1 MNHGY, CDR2 SAAAGT. The junction had 2 bases not matched to a gene; V was cut back by 0 bases and J by 0 bases. There are 15 residues in the CDR3.